The T cell receptor beta chain under discussion was sequenced for a study of T cell responses to AZD1222 COVID-19 vaccine. Findings of the study overall: Per reports, nearly half of all spike-specific TCRs target regions that are unmutated in variants. Most donors were white British, females outnumbered males, and clonal diversity was possibly underestimated.

With regard to this clone: Its target is unknown.

TCRdb's table, derived via immunoSEQ multiplex PCR, lists solely in-frame clones and lacks some. The table lists 90,000 to 150,000 clones, roughly nine tenths of them singletons. Trimming pared 0 bases from V and 2 bases from J, leaving 14 bases between. CDR3 size: 16 residues. Germline V gives CDR1 MNHEY, CDR2 SVGAGI. The receptor was derived from an adult in good health. The chain carries TRBV6-5 and TRBJ2-7; possibly TRBD2 for D (6 bases). Specimen: peripheral blood, collected on day 0 of AZD1222 vaccination. The CDR3 sequence is CASSYSGGETTYEQYF. The CDR3 coding sequence is TGTGCCAGCAGTTACTCTGGCGGGGAAACCACCTACGAGCAGTACTTC.